Listed below are T cell receptor beta chains from one sample, sequenced in a study of OX40 agonist ivuxolimab in advanced cancers. Using immunoSEQ multiplex PCR, the repertoire was profiled, and TCRdb retains in-frame clones only, with some absent. The profile shows about 93,000 clones, approximately 92% of them singletons. The sequencing here drew on CD4+ or CD8+ T cells sorted from blood, taken in a trial of the OX40 agonist ivuxolimab. Every receptor here comes from an adult with an advanced solid tumor such as melanoma, head and neck, liver or kidney cancer. Both conserved end residues are trimmed from each CDR3. Clone sizes are given selectively: once, few, many, or a class where the clone is expanded.

CDR3 protein | J gene | clone size | V gene
AWSAGFGELF | TRBJ2-2 | NA | TRBV30
ASSSEGRETQY | TRBJ2-5 | NA | TRBV5-4
SVELQGASSYT | TRBJ1-2 | NA | TRBV29-1
ASSPPGLRNTEAF | TRBJ1-1 | NA | TRBV7-8
ASSYPPGRERREAF | TRBJ1-1 | NA | TRBV6-6
ASSRQKRRQY | TRBJ2-3 | NA | TRBV4-2
ASTKDPDVWGYT | TRBJ1-2 | NA | TRBV19
ASSLVNTEAF | TRBJ1-1 | once | TRBV7-2
ATSWAPRMGNEQF | TRBJ2-1 | NA | TRBV15
ASSQNPQETQY | TRBJ2-5 | NA | TRBV7-9
ASCLGNTGELF | TRBJ2-2 | NA | TRBV28
ASSLPGLVEKLF | TRBJ1-4 | NA | TRBV7-3
ASTPTEIYGYT | TRBJ1-2 | NA | TRBV7-8
ASSFNRAIYGYT | TRBJ1-2 | NA | TRBV27
ASSLGVMINTEAF | TRBJ1-1 | NA | TRBV5-1
ASSVSLGLSSGANVLT | TRBJ2-6 | NA | TRBV9
ASSLGSRGNENTGELF | TRBJ2-2 | NA | TRBV7-6
ASSRGGGAAGELF | TRBJ2-2 | NA | TRBV19
ASSLSGSDTQY | TRBJ2-3 | NA | TRBV27
ASSPSQRQGYEQY | TRBJ2-7 | NA | TRBV18
ASSGRTGPLMPQH | TRBJ1-5 | NA | TRBV19
ASSPSPDTQY | TRBJ2-3 | NA | TRBV5-4
ASSTTDRDYQPQH | TRBJ1-5 | NA | TRBV28
ASSFDRGNTIY | TRBJ1-3 | once | TRBV5-4
ASSLEGGGQPQH | TRBJ1-5 | NA | TRBV7-2
ASSPRGLGPLYNSQY | TRBJ2-5 | few | TRBV7-8
ASSSTVTDSNQPQH | TRBJ1-5 | NA | TRBV6-6
ASSHRGAIVSASSYEQY | TRBJ2-7 | NA | TRBV4-1
AWSVDLGWGPLKRGEQY | NA | NA | TRBV30
AWSAGLYGYT | TRBJ1-2 | NA | TRBV30
SVEKSREETQY | TRBJ2-5 | NA | TRBV29-1
ASSRMTEAF | TRBJ1-1 | NA | TRBV28
ASSVGADTQY | TRBJ2-3 | NA | TRBV6-6
ASSPTPDSFNYGYT | TRBJ1-2 | NA | TRBV19
ATRLAGQTYEQY | TRBJ2-7 | NA | TRBV10-3
ASSLGQAAPKGTEAF | TRBJ1-1 | once | TRBV7-3
ASSAFLRSDTGELF | TRBJ2-2 | NA | TRBV5-8
ALTGTSGSLSTDTQY | TRBJ2-3 | NA | TRBV7-9
ASSQAGERGYT | TRBJ1-2 | NA | TRBV4-1
ASSLRTDTQY | TRBJ2-3 | NA | TRBV7-6
ASSHYNEQF | TRBJ2-1 | once | TRBV28